This entry is about one T cell receptor beta chain. Data came from immunoSEQ multiplex PCR; TCRdb stores just in-frame clones and leaves some out. The table includes approximately 160,000 clones, 80% to 90% detected once. The data were taken from a study of blood T cell repertoires in COVID-19. As for the study in general: Sources were T cells, B-cell-depleted T cells, or PBMCs; the material itself was cDNA or gDNA.

CDR3 length: 14 amino acids. CDR1 and CDR2 (germline): LNHDA, SQIVND (reference sequence). With 0 bases clipped from V and 7 bases from J, the junction kept 5 bases outside the gene matches. Sample: peripheral blood. The clonotype comes from a woman in her 50s in a cohort sampled during active or convalescent COVID-19. The chain recombines TRBV19 with TRBJ2-5, with 7 bases fitting TRBD2. CDR3 in amino acids: CASSIEVSGGTQYF. The CDR3 DNA is TGTGCCAGTAGTATAGAGGTTTCGGGGGGGACCCAGTACTTC.